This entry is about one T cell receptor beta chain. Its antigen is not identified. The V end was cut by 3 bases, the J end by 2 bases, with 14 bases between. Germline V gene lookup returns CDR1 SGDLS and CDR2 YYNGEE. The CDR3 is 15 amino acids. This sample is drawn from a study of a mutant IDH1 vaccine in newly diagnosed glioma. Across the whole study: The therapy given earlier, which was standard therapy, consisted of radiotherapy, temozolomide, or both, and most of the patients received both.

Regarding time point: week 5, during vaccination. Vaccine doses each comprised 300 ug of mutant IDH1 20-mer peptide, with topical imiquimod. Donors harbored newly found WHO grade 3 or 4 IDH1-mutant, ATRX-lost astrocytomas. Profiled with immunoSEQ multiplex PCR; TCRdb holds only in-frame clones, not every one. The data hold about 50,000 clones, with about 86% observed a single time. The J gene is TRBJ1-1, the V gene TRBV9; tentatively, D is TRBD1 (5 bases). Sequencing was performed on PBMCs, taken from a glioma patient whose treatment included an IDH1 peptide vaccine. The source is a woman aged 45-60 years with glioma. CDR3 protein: CASSAQGTGNTEAFF. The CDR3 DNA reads TGTGCCAGCAGCGCCCAGGGTACAGGTAACACTGAAGCTTTCTTT. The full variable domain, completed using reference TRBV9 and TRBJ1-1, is DSGVTQTPKHLITATGQRVTLRCSPRSGDLSVYWYQQSLDQGLQFLIQYYNGEERAKGNILERFSAQQFPDLHSELNLSSLELGDSALYFCASSAQGTGNTEAFFGQGTRLTVV.